The 26 T cell receptor beta chains below come from one sample, sequenced in a study of cytomegalovirus exposure and HLA in healthy donors. The table came from immunoSEQ multiplex PCR; TCRdb's copy has only in-frame clones and leaves some out. The table lists approximately 100,000 clones, about 94% of them singletons. The specimen was PBMCs. Receptors were obtained from a woman aged 25-40 years in good health and CMV-seropositive.

The chain joins TRBV19 to TRBJ2-2; 8 bases are shared with TRBD1. Looked up from germline, CDR1 is LNHDA and CDR2 is SQIVND (reference sequence). Unmatched junction bases numbered 2, after V lost 7 bases and J lost 4 bases. CDR3 length: 13 residues. CDR3 coding DNA: TGTGCCAGTACCGACAGGGGCACCGGGGAGCTGTTTTTT. Translated, it gives CASTDRGTGELFF.

This sequence joins TRBV7-8 and TRBJ1-1; TRBD1 might be the D (5 bases). Germline CDR1 is SGHVS and CDR2 is FQNEAQ. This CDR3 is built from 13 residues. With 7 bases removed from V and 1 base from J, the gap between germline ends came to 10 bases. The DNA of the CDR3 is TGTGCCAGCACGAAAACAGGGAACACTGAAGCTTTCTTT. Translation: CASTKTGNTEAFF.

The chain couples TRBV28 to TRBJ1-5; 8 bases are shared with TRBD1. The trim removed 3 bases at V and 0 bases at J, leaving 10 bases unmatched. The CDR3 runs to 18 residues. Germline V lookup: CDR1 MDHEN, CDR2 SYDVKM. The DNA for the CDR3 is TGTGCCAGCAGTTTTGCAGGGGGCTGGGGCGTTAGCAATCAGCCCCAGCATTTT. Encoded protein: CASSFAGGWGVSNQPQHF.

This chain joins TRBV7-9 and TRBJ1-5; no firm D call. Germline V CDR1 and CDR2: SEHNR, FQNEAQ (reference sequence). With 4 bases removed from V and 1 base from J, the gap between germline ends came to 8 bases. The CDR3 is made up of 14 amino acids. Here the CDR3 reads CASSYSESNQPQHF. CDR3 in DNA: TGTGCCAGCAGCTACAGTGAGAGCAATCAGCCCCAGCATTTT.

The chain couples TRBV6-5 to TRBJ1-2; D remains unclear. The CDR3 totals 14 residues. The germline V gene has CDR1 MNHEY and CDR2 SVGAGI. V was shortened by 6 bases and J by 3 bases, with 14 bases between the two germline ends. CDR3 in DNA: TGTGCCAGCAGGGACTTGGGCGCGGACTATGGCTACACCTTC. Protein: CASRDLGADYGYTF.

This rearrangement joins TRBV7-8 to TRBJ2-1; tentatively, D is TRBD1 (5 bases). From germline, CDR1 is SGHVS and CDR2 FQNEAQ. Trimming left V 0 bases short and J 3 bases short, with 12 bases between. The length of the CDR3 is 16 residues. CDR3 residues: CASSLALWQGYNEQFF. Here the CDR3 DNA reads TGTGCCAGCAGCTTAGCGCTTTGGCAGGGCTACAATGAGCAGTTCTTC. Complete variable domain (other parts from reference TRBV7-8 and TRBJ2-1): GAGVSQSPRYKVAKRGQDVALRCDPISGHVSLFWYQQALGQGPEFLTYFQNEAQLDKSGLPSDRFFAERPEGSVSTLKIQRTQQEDSAVYLCASSLALWQGYNEQFFGPGTRLTVL.

The rearrangement links TRBV28 to TRBJ1-5; TRBD1 matches at 7 bases. CDR3 length: 17 residues. The germline gives CDR1 MDHEN, CDR2 SYDVKM. The ends lost 2 bases at V and 6 bases at J; junction bases unmatched: 13. The DNA for the CDR3 is TGTGCCAGCAGTTTAAGACGGCAGGGGGTCGTTAGTCAGCCCCAGCATTTT. Translated: CASSLRRQGVVSQPQHF.

The CDR3 DNA sequence: TGTGCCAGCAGCGTCGCGACAGGGGGGGATACGCAGTATTTT. Translated, it gives CASSVATGGDTQYF. The V call is TRBV7-3, the J call TRBJ2-3; 9 bases fit TRBD1. The CDR3 is 14 amino acids. The V gene's germline CDR1 is SGHTA and CDR2 FQGTGA. V lost 5 bases, J lost 6 bases, and 6 bases stayed unmatched.

The genes are TRBV18 and TRBJ2-7; TRBD2 is a possible D gene (6 bases). The V end lost 2 bases, the J end lost 7 bases, and 15 bases lay between the germline ends. CDR3 length: 14 amino acids. Germline lookup yields CDR1 KGHSH and CDR2 LQKENI. CDR3 DNA: TGTGCCAGCTCACCAACGGGGGAGCTTGGAGAGCAGTACTTC. Its protein is CASSPTGELGEQYF. The full variable domain, completed using reference TRBV18 and TRBJ2-7, is NAGVMQNPRHLVRRRGQEARLRCSPMKGHSHVYWYRQLPEEGLKFMVYLQKENIIDESGMPKERFSAEFPKEGPSILRIQQVVRGDSAAYFCASSPTGELGEQYFGPGTRLTVT.

This clone was observed once. This chain uses TRBV9 with TRBJ2-7; 9 bases fit TRBD1. The CDR3 runs to 15 residues. After removal of 0 bases from V and 4 bases from J, the junction contained 5 bases not matched to a gene. Germline CDR1 reads SGDLS; CDR2 reads YYNGEE. CDR3 bases: TGTGCCAGCAGCGTAGGTGGGGACAGGGTTTACGAGCAGTACTTC. Translated: CASSVGGDRVYEQYF.

The chain uses TRBV7-2 and TRBJ1-4; D ambiguous. The CDR3 covers 15 residues. Trimming removed 7 bases at V and 0 bases at J, with 12 bases between. Looked up from germline, CDR1 is SGHTA and CDR2 is FQGNSA. CDR3 nucleotide sequence: TGTGCCAGCAACCCCACACCCGCAACTAATGAAAAACTGTTTTTT. It yields the protein CASNPTPATNEKLFF.

This CDR3 is CASSLSGVTDTQYF. The CDR3 nucleotides read TGCGCCAGCAGCTTGTCCGGTGTTACAGATACGCAGTATTTT. This chain joins TRBV5-1 and TRBJ2-3; D is unresolved. CDR3 length: 14 residues. Germline loops: CDR1 SGHRS, CDR2 YFSETQ. With 1 base removed from V and 3 bases from J, the gap between germline ends came to 9 bases.

The chain has TRBV7-9 and TRBJ2-3, with D possibly matching TRBD2 (6 bases). Germline loops: CDR1 SEHNR, CDR2 FQNEAQ (reference sequence). The V gene lost 1 base and the J gene lost 2 bases, with 10 bases spanning the gap. There are 15 residues in the CDR3. CDR3 sequence reads: CASSLVQRATDTQYF. The CDR3 DNA reads TGTGCCAGCAGCTTAGTCCAGCGGGCCACAGATACGCAGTATTTT.

The chain carries TRBV5-6 and TRBJ2-1; the D is unclear. CDR3 size: 12 residues. V lost 7 bases and J 3 bases, leaving 8 bases between the germline ends. The germline CDR1 and CDR2 sequences are SGHDT and YYEEEE. The CDR3 bases are TGTGCCAGCTCGCCGAGCTACAATGAGCAGTTCTTC. It translates to CASSPSYNEQFF. Full variable domain (rest looked up from reference TRBV5-6 and TRBJ2-1): DAGVTQSPTHLIKTRGQQVTLRCSPKSGHDTVSWYQQALGQGPQFIFQYYEEEERQRGNFPDRFSGHQFPNYSSELNVNALLLGDSALYLCASSPSYNEQFFGPGTRLTVL.

The chain recombines TRBV27 with TRBJ2-3; 9 nucleotides match TRBD2. This CDR3 is 16 amino acids long. Per the germline V gene, CDR1 is MNHEY and CDR2 is SMNVEV (reference sequence). The junction had 7 bases not matched to a gene; V was cut back by 2 bases and J by 4 bases. The CDR3 sequence: CASSLHRTSAPDTQYF. CDR3 nucleotides: TGTGCCAGCAGTTTACATCGGACTAGCGCTCCAGATACGCAGTATTTT.

The chain carries TRBV19 and TRBJ1-2; 7 positions agree with TRBD1. J was trimmed by 8 bases and V by 5 bases; bases with no gene match: 11. CDR1 is LNHDA and CDR2 is SQIVND in the germline V gene (reference sequence). The CDR3 sequence is 14 residues long. CDR3 sequence reads: CASSPPDRVGGYTF. CDR3 in DNA: TGTGCCAGTAGTCCACCTGACAGGGTCGGGGGCTACACCTTC.

This chain connects TRBV15 to TRBJ1-4, with 9 bases lining up with TRBD1. CDR1 is LNHNV and CDR2 is YYDKDF in the germline V gene (reference sequence). The CDR3 runs 15 residues. V lost 1 base and J lost 8; bases outside the gene matches: 5. CDR3 in amino acids: CATSRGRDRVEKLFF. The CDR3 bases are TGTGCCACCAGCAGAGGGAGGGACAGGGTCGAAAAACTGTTTTTT.

The gene calls are TRBV28 and TRBJ1-1; no clear D. V lost 5 bases and J lost 3, with 7 bases in between. From germline, CDR1 is MDHEN and CDR2 SYDVKM. This CDR3 comprises 12 residues. The DNA of the CDR3 is TGTGCCAGCAGTCTAACTTACACTGAAGCTTTCTTT. Protein: CASSLTYTEAFF. The full variable domain, in which reference TRBV28 and TRBJ1-1 provide the parts outside the CDR3, is DVKVTQSSRYLVKRTGEKVFLECVQDMDHENMFWYRQDPGLGLRLIYFSYDVKMKEKGDIPEGYSVSREKKERFSLILESASTNQTSMYLCASSLTYTEAFFGQGTRLTVV.

The CDR3, as DNA: TGCAGCGTTGGGGGTGCAGGGCTTTTCTTTGAGCAGTTCTTC. Its protein product is CSVGGAGLFFEQFF. This sequence joins TRBV29-1 and TRBJ2-1; perhaps TRBD1 as D (5 bases). Trimming pared 4 bases from V and 9 bases from J, leaving 19 bases between. The CDR3 runs to 14 residues. Germline V gene lookup returns CDR1 SQVTM and CDR2 ANQGSEA.

The V call is TRBV18, the J call TRBJ2-2; 7 positions match TRBD1. Germline CDR1 and CDR2: KGHSH and LQKENI. The CDR3 length is 14 residues. Trimming took 3 bases from V and 3 from J; bases not matched to a gene: 1. CDR3: CASSPGQDTGELFF. CDR3 in DNA: TGTGCCAGCTCACCCGGACAGGACACCGGGGAGCTGTTTTTT.

Here the CDR3 reads CASTPRGISTDTQYF. Written as DNA, the CDR3 is TGTGCCAGCACCCCGCGGGGGATTAGCACAGATACGCAGTATTTT. The chain carries TRBV6-1 and TRBJ2-3; 7 bases are a match to TRBD2. Germline CDR1 and CDR2: MNHNS and SASEGT. The CDR3 contains 15 residues. The V gene end was trimmed by 7 bases and the J gene end by 0 bases; junction bases not matched to a gene: 7.

This chain connects TRBV20-1 to TRBJ1-3; D is ambiguous. Germline V gene sequence: CDR1 DFQATT, CDR2 SNEGSKA (reference sequence). There are 11 residues in the CDR3. This CDR3 is CSTSGGNTIYF. CDR3 sequence (DNA): TGCAGCACTAGTGGTGGAAACACCATATATTTT.

The rearrangement joins TRBV14 to TRBJ2-1, with 11 bases lining up with TRBD2. The CDR3 has 19 residues. Germline CDR1 reads SGHDN; CDR2 reads FVKESK. V was clipped by 1 base and J by 5 bases; unmatched bases: 13. Written as DNA, the CDR3 is TGTGCCAGCAGCCAAGCGGGACTAGCGGACATCTTAGTTAACAATGAGCAGTTCTTC. Its protein product is CASSQAGLADILVNNEQFF.

The J gene is TRBJ2-1, the V gene TRBV6-6, with D unclear. CDR1 is MNHNY and CDR2 is SVGAGI in the germline V gene (reference sequence). V was trimmed by 5 bases and J by 10 bases, leaving 21 bases between them. The CDR3 has 15 residues. The CDR3 is CASSRNPSTLIEQFF. The CDR3 region has the DNA TGTGCCAGCAGTCGAAACCCCTCTACTCTTATAGAGCAGTTCTTC.

This chain links TRBV7-9 with TRBJ2-7; maybe TRBD1 (6 bases). The CDR3 runs to 15 residues. Trimming cost V 5 bases and J 0 bases, with 14 bases left between them. The germline gives CDR1 SEHNR, CDR2 FQNEAQ (reference sequence). DNA for the CDR3: TGTGCCAGCAGCAAGGGGACACCCGACTCCTACGAGCAGTACTTC. This sequence encodes CASSKGTPDSYEQYF.

V gene TRBV27 combines with J gene TRBJ2-1; 7 bases match TRBD2. V lost 7 bases and J lost 2; bases outside the gene matches: 14. Per the germline V gene, CDR1 is MNHEY and CDR2 is SMNVEV (reference sequence). This CDR3 region has 17 residues. CDR3 DNA sequence: TGTGCCAGCACCCCATTCGAGAGTACTAGCGCCTACAATGAGCAGTTCTTC. This gives the protein CASTPFESTSAYNEQFF.